Reported below is one T cell receptor (beta chain). Its target is not known. The donors were in the roughly 130-subject validation cohort, distinct from the approximately 700-subject first cohort. Germline CDR1 reads SGHDT; CDR2 reads YYEEEE. The J segment lost 7 bases and the V segment lost 4 bases, leaving 14 bases of the junction unmatched. The CDR3 runs to 15 residues. TCRdb's copy holds only in-frame clones and misses some; the assay was immunoSEQ multiplex PCR. The repertoire includes 90,000 or so clones, roughly 85% of them detected once, and 20% sits in the top ten. The record originates from a study of cytomegalovirus exposure and HLA in healthy donors. Study-level background: The same platform was used for the roughly 120 validation repertoires as for the approximately 730 first-cohort repertoires, as reported in a later analysis.

Findings of the study overall: The listing of roughly 160 TCR beta chains classed them as cytomegalovirus-associated.

The sequencing input was PBMCs. This receptor was identified in a young man in good health and CMV-seropositive. J is TRBJ2-7 and V is TRBV5-6; TRBD2 matches at 7 bases. The CDR3 DNA sequence: TGTGCCAGCAGCCCCGGGACTACCGCCTGGAGGGAGCAGTACTTC. It translates to CASSPGTTAWREQYF.